This T cell receptor (beta chain) was retrieved from a study of shared clonotypes between healthy human individuals. Study-wide findings and caveats: Expectations were that clonotype sharing among donors would be affected by sequencing depth. The low donor count limited represented genetic and exposure-history diversity.

In regard to this clone: The antigen remains unidentified.

The CDR3 sequence is 15 residues long. V shed 2 bases and J 2 bases; nucleotides not matched to a gene: 5. Germline CDR1 reads MNHEY; CDR2 reads SVGAGI. The authors split each subset's genomic DNA evenly across several immunoSEQ plates. Clones were read by immunoSEQ multiplex PCR, and TCRdb kept only the in-frame ones, dropping some. The table records a few million clones, 90% to 95% of them present only once. Sample: naive CD4+ T cells sorted from blood. Documented subset: CD45RA+ positively selected. The sequence was collected from a man aged 18 to 29 in good health. V gene TRBV6-5 combines with J gene TRBJ2-7; 8 positions agree with TRBD1. CDR3 DNA: TGTGCCAGCAGTTACAACGGACAGGGACCCTACGAGCAGTACTTC. This gives the protein CASSYNGQGPYEQYF.